The 6 T cell receptor beta chains given below trace back to one sample, sequenced in a study of T-cell reconstitution after alpha-beta-depleted transplantation in children. Using unique molecular identifiers, the investigators prepared the TCRbeta library. In TCRdb, the PCR reads were re-called with MiXCR into one record per CDR3 protein. Of around 800,000 distinct CDR3 sequences in the sample, roughly 16% were seen once. Sequencing was performed on PBMCs, mostly from graft donor cells, taken 360 days after TCRalphabeta/CD19-depleted stem cell transplant. These receptors all stem from a male patient between 5 and 17 years old who had a stem cell transplant for acute lymphoblastic leukemia, so the T cells may come from the graft donor.

There are a few counts of this clonotype. V and J are TRBV24-1 and TRBJ2-1; 11 nucleotides align to TRBD1. The CDR3 runs to 16 residues. CDR1 is KGHDR and CDR2 is SFDVKD in the germline V gene. V gave up 0 bases and J gave up 7 bases; unmatched junction bases: 4. The CDR3 bases are TGTGCCACCAGTGATTTGGGGACAGGGGGTCAGAATGAGCAGTTCTTC. Translated: CATSDLGTGGQNEQFF.

This clonotype was detected only a few times. The chain employs TRBV20-1 and TRBJ2-3, with a possible D match to TRBD2 (5 bases). This CDR3 has 15 residues. Per germline, CDR1 DFQATT and CDR2 SNEGSKA (reference sequence). V was pared by 6 bases and J by 1 base, with 17 bases between. The CDR3 DNA is TGCAGTGCGAAGGACTCTCCCTGGGGCACAGATACGCAGTATTTT. Translated: CSAKDSPWGTDTQYF.

This clonotype was observed a few times. The chain couples TRBV27 to TRBJ1-1; D is perhaps TRBD1 (5 bases). Germline loops: CDR1 MNHEY, CDR2 SMNVEV (reference sequence). The CDR3 is 16 residues long. With 2 bases removed from V and 7 bases from J, the gap between germline ends came to 20 bases. The CDR3 protein is CASSLTLVGGFYEAFF. For the CDR3, the DNA is TGTGCCAGCAGTTTAACCCTAGTTGGGGGATTCTATGAAGCTTTCTTT.

This clonotype was found a few times. The rearrangement joins TRBV28 to TRBJ2-1; D remains ambiguous. The CDR3 extends over 13 amino acids. Trimming shortened V by 7 bases and J by 9 bases, and 16 bases separated the two germline ends. Germline CDR1 MDHEN, CDR2 SYDVKM. The CDR3 nucleotides read TGTGCCAGCACCAAAGGAATTTTGGGTGAGCAGTTCTTC. Protein sequence: CASTKGILGEQFF. Based on the CDR3 plus reference TRBV28 and TRBJ2-1, the full variable domain is DVKVTQSSRYLVKRTGEKVFLECVQDMDHENMFWYRQDPGLGLRLIYFSYDVKMKEKGDIPEGYSVSREKKERFSLILESASTNQTSMYLCASTKGILGEQFFGPGTRLTVL.

The sample holds many counts of this clonotype. The J gene is TRBJ2-1, the V gene TRBV7-2; the match to TRBD1 covers 7 bases. Per germline, CDR1 SGHTA and CDR2 FQGNSA. This CDR3 comprises 15 residues. J lost 4 bases, V lost 6 bases, and 9 bases had no gene match. CDR3 in DNA: TGTGCCAGCAGACCCCCGAGGGGACAGTACAATGAGCAGTTCTTC. It translates to CASRPPRGQYNEQFF.

The genes are TRBV9 and TRBJ2-7; no clear D gene. The germline V and J ends were trimmed by 4 bases and 3 bases, with 23 bases remaining between them. This CDR3 region has 17 residues. CDR1 and CDR2 (germline): SGDLS, YYNGEE. CDR3 amino acids: CASSPHRPPRRHYEQYF. Written as DNA, the CDR3 is TGTGCCAGCAGCCCCCATCGACCGCCTCGACGCCACTACGAGCAGTACTTC. Full variable domain (rest looked up from reference TRBV9 and TRBJ2-7): DSGVTQTPKHLITATGQRVTLRCSPRSGDLSVYWYQQSLDQGLQFLIQYYNGEERAKGNILERFSAQQFPDLHSELNLSSLELGDSALYFCASSPHRPPRRHYEQYFGPGTRLTVT.